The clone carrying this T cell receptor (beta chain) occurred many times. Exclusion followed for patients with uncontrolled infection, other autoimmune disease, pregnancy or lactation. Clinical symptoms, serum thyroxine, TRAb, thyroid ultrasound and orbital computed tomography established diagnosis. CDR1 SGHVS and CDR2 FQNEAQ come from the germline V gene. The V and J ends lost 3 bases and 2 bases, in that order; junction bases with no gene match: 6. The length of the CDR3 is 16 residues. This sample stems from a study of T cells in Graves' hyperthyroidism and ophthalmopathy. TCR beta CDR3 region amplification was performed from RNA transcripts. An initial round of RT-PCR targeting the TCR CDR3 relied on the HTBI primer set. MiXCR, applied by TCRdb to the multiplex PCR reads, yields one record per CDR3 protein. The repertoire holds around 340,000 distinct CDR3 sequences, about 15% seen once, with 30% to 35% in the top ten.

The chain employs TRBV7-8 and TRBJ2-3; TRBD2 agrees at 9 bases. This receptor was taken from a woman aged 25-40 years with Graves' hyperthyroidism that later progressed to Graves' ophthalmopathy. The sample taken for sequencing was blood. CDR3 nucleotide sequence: TGTGCCAGCAGCTTGGGGACTAGCAGTTACACAGATACGCAGTATTTT. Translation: CASSLGTSSYTDTQYF. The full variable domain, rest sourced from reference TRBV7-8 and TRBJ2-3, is GAGVSQSPRYKVAKRGQDVALRCDPISGHVSLFWYQQALGQGPEFLTYFQNEAQLDKSGLPSDRFFAERPEGSVSTLKIQRTQQEDSAVYLCASSLGTSSYTDTQYFGPGTRLTVL.